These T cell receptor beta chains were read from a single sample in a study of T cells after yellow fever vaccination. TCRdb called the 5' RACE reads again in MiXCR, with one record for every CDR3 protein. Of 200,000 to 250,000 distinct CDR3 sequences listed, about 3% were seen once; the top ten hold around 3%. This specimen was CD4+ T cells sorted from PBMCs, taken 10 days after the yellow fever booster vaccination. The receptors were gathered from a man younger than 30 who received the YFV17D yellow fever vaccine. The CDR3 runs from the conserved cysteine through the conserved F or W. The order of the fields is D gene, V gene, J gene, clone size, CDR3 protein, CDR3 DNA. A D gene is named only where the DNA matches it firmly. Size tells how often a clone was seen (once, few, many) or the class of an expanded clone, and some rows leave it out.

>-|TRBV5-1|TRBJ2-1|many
CASSLGAEDEQFF
TGCGCCAGCAGCTTGGGTGCTGAGGATGAGCAGTTCTTC
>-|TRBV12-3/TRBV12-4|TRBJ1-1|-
CASSFRVNTEAFF
TGTGCCAGCAGTTTTAGGGTGAACACTGAAGCTTTCTTT
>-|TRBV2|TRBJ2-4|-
CASSRTDLNIQYF
TGTGCCAGCAGTCGGACAGACCTAAACATTCAGTACTTC
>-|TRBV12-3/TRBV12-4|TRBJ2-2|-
CAGRGSSTGELFF
TGTGCCGGAAGAGGGAGTAGCACCGGGGAGCTGTTTTTT
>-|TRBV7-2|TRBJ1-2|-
CASSLVKVRNGYTF
TGTGCCAGCAGCTTGGTAAAGGTCCGTAATGGCTACACCTTC
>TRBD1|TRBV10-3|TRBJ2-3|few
CAIKPGQDIYTDTQYF
TGTGCCATCAAGCCGGGACAGGATATTTATACAGATACGCAGTATTTT
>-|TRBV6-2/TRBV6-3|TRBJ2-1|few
CASSSLEERQFF
TGTGCCAGCAGTTCCCTCGAGGAGAGACAGTTCTTC
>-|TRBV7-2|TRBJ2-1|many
CASSQTSGNEQFF
TGTGCCAGCAGCCAAACTAGTGGCAATGAGCAGTTCTTC
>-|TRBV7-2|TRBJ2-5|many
CASSSYQETQYF
TGTGCCAGCAGTTCGTACCAAGAGACCCAGTACTTC
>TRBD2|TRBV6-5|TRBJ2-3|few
CASRKRGVRDTQYF
TGTGCCAGCAGGAAACGGGGGGTTAGGGATACGCAGTATTTT
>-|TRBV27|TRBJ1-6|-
CASSLGAEPPLHF
TGTGCCAGCAGTTTAGGGGCGGAACCACCCCTCCACTTT
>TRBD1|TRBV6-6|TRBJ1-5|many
CAISGQGEYQPQHF
TGTGCCATCTCCGGACAGGGGGAGTATCAGCCCCAGCATTTT
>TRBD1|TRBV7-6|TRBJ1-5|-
CASSGGQNQPQHF
TGTGCCAGCAGCGGGGGACAGAATCAGCCCCAGCATTTT
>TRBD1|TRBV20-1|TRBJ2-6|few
CSARDRLAGGRSGANVLTF
TGCAGTGCTAGAGATCGCCTGGCAGGGGGCCGCTCTGGGGCCAACGTCCTGACTTTC
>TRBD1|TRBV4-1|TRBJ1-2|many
CASSQRAGTAGSNYGYTF
TGCGCCAGCAGCCAAAGAGCGGGGACAGCCGGCTCTAACTATGGCTACACCTTC
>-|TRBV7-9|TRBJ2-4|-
CASSLDSGLDKNIQYF
TGTGCCAGCAGCTTAGACTCTGGATTGGACAAAAACATTCAGTACTTC
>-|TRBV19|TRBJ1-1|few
CASSIEGRAWSEAFF
TGTGCCAGTAGTATAGAAGGGAGAGCCTGGAGTGAAGCTTTCTTT
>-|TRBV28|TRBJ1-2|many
CASSPGGINGYTF
TGTGCCAGCAGCCCCGGGGGTATCAATGGCTACACCTTC
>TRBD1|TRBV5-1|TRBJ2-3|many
CASSWRSGGAGDTQYF
TGCGCCAGCTCATGGCGTTCAGGGGGCGCGGGAGATACGCAGTATTTT
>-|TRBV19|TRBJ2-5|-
CASLGRGAGETQYF
TGTGCCTCCTTGGGCAGGGGGGCAGGAGAGACCCAGTACTTC
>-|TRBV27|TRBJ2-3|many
CASSLGGGDRVTQYF
TGTGCCAGCAGTTTGGGGGGCGGGGATCGGGTTACGCAGTATTTT
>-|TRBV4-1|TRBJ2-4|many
CASSQVGRGSGNIQYF
TGCGCCAGCAGCCAAGTAGGGCGGGGATCGGGAAACATTCAGTACTTC
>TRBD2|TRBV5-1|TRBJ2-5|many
CASSPGTSGGQETQYF
TGCGCCAGCAGCCCCGGGACTAGCGGGGGCCAAGAGACCCAGTACTTC
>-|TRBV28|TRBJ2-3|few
CASSPPGGLTRADTQYF
TGTGCCAGCAGTCCTCCCGGGGGGCTAACTCGGGCAGATACGCAGTATTTT
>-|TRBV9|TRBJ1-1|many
CASSVDRGLNTEAFF
TGTGCCAGCAGCGTAGATAGAGGGTTGAACACTGAAGCTTTCTTT
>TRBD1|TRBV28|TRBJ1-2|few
CASTTGDSYGYTF
TGTGCCAGCACGACAGGGGACTCTTATGGCTACACCTTC
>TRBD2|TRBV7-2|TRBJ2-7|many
CASSRSGIYEQYF
TGTGCCAGCAGCCGTAGCGGGATCTACGAGCAGTACTTC
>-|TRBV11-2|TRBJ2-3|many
CASSPKGGGLRTQYF
TGTGCCAGCAGCCCAAAGGGGGGGGGCCTCCGAACGCAGTATTTT
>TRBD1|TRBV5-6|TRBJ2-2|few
CASSSKWDRANTGELFF
TGTGCCAGCAGCTCGAAATGGGACAGGGCGAACACCGGGGAGCTGTTTTTT
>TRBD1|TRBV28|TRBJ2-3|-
CASRRQGDTQYF
TGTGCCAGCAGACGACAGGGGGATACGCAGTATTTT
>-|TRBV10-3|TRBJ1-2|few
CAISEYRTGNYGYTF
TGTGCCATCAGTGAGTACCGGACGGGAAACTATGGCTACACCTTC
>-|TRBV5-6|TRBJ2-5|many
CASILSKEYGETQYF
TGTGCCAGCATCCTCTCTAAGGAGTACGGAGAGACCCAGTACTTC
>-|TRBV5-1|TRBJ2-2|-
CASSIQRDTGELFF
TGCGCCAGCAGTATTCAGCGCGACACCGGGGAGCTGTTTTTT